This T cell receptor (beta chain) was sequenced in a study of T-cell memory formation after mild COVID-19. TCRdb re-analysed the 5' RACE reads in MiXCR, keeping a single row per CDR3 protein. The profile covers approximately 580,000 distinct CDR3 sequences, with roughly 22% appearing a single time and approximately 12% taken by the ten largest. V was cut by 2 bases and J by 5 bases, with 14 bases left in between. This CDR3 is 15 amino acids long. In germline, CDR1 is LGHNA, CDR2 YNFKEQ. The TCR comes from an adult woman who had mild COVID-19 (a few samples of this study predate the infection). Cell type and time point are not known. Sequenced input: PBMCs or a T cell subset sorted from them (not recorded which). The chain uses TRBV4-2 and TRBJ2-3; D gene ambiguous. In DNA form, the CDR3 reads TGTGCCAGCAGCCAACTGAATTCCCAAGGAGATACGCAGTATTTT. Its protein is CASSQLNSQGDTQYF.